This TCR beta chain originates from a study of naive and memory T cell subsets. Regarding the study as a whole: TCR counts from RNA may reflect activation-linked expression changes. Over 95% of naive TCR sequences appeared only once after error correction, unlike memory subsets.

This clonotype was recorded many times. The antigen remains undetermined. Cells stained for CD3, CD4, CD8, CD45RA and CD27 were sorted into four subsets. Two oligonucleotides, mixed equimolar, formed the beta constant-region primer covering TRBC1 and TRBC2. TCRdb reanalysed the UMI-ligation and nested PCR reads using MiXCR and keeps one entry per CDR3 protein. The data contain about 80,000 distinct CDR3 sequences, around 14% of them singletons. The sample taken for sequencing was central memory CD4+ T cells from blood. This TCR derives from a human donor in good health.

CDR3 residues: CASSLTGGNTGELFF. In nucleotides, the CDR3 is TGTGCCAGCAGTTTAACAGGGGGAAACACCGGGGAGCTGTTTTTT. This chain uses TRBV28 with TRBJ2-2, with TRBD1 matching 8 bases. Per germline, CDR1 MDHEN and CDR2 SYDVKM. V dropped 2 bases and J dropped 2; count of bases not matched to a gene: 1. The CDR3 length is 15 residues. Using reference TRBV28 and TRBJ2-2 for the parts outside the CDR3, the full variable domain is DVKVTQSSRYLVKRTGEKVFLECVQDMDHENMFWYRQDPGLGLRLIYFSYDVKMKEKGDIPEGYSVSREKKERFSLILESASTNQTSMYLCASSLTGGNTGELFFGEGSRLTVL.